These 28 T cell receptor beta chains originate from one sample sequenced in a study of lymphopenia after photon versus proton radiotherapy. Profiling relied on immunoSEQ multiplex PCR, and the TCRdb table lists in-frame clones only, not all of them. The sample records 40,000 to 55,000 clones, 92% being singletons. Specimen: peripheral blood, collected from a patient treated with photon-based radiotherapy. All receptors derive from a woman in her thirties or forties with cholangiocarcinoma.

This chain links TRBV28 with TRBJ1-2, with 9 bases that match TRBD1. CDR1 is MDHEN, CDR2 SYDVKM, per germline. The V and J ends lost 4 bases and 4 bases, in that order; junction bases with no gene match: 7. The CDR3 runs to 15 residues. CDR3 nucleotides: TGTGCCAGCAGTTCCGGGACAGGGAAGCTCTATGGCTACACCTTC. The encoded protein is CASSSGTGKLYGYTF.

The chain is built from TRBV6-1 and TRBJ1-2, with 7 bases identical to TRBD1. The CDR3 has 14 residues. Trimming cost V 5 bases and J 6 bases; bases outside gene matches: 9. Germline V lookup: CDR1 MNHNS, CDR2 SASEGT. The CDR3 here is CASSPGQVLHGYTF. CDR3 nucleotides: TGTGCCAGCAGTCCCGGACAGGTTCTTCATGGCTACACCTTC.

This CDR3 is CASHRGGVGEQYF. Written as DNA, the CDR3 is TGTGCCAGCCACAGGGGAGGGGTTGGGGAGCAGTACTTC. The gene calls are TRBV6-6 and TRBJ2-7; D could derive from TRBD1 or TRBD2 (7 bases each). CDR3 length equals 13 residues. CDR1 and CDR2 from the germline V gene are MNHNY and SVGAGI (reference sequence). V gave up 8 bases and J gave up 7 bases, with 18 bases separating them.

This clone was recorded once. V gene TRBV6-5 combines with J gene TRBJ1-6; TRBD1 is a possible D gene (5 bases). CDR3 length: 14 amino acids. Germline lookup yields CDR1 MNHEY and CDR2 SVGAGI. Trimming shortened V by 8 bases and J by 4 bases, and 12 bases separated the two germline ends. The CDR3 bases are TGTGCCAGCTCCCAGGGAGCTTATAATTCACCCCTCCACTTT. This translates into CASSQGAYNSPLHF.

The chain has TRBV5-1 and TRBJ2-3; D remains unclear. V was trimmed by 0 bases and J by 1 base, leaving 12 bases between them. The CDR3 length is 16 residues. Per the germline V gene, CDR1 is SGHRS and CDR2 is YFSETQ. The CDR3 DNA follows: TGCGCCAGCAGCTTGGAGTTCTCTCGACGCACAGATACGCAGTATTTT. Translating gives CASSLEFSRRTDTQYF. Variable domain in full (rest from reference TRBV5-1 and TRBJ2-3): KAGVTQTPRYLIKTRGQQVTLSCSPISGHRSVSWYQQTPGQGLQFLFEYFSETQRNKGNFPGRFSGRQFSNSRSEMNVSTLELGDSALYLCASSLEFSRRTDTQYFGPGTRLTVL.

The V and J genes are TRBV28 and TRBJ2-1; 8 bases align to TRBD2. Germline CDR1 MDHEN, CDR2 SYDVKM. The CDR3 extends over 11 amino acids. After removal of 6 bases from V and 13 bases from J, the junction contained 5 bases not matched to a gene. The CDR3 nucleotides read TGTGCCAGCAGAACCACTAGCGGACAGTTCTTC. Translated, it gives CASRTTSGQFF.

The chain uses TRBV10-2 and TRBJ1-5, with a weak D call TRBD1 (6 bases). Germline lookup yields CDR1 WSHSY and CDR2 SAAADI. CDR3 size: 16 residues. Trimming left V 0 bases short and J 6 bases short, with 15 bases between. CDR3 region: CASSESAGGRGQPQHF. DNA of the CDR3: TGCGCCAGCAGTGAGTCGGCCGGGGGCAGGGGTCAGCCCCAGCATTTT.

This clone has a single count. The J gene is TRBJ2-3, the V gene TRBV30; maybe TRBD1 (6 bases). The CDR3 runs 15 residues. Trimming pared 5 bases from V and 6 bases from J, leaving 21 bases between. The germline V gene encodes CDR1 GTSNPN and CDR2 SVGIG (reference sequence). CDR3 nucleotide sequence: TGTGCCTGGTCCGGGACACGGGGTCCCTGGGATACGCAGTATTTT. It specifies CAWSGTRGPWDTQYF.

The CDR3 loop is CASSEYGGYGYTF. CDR3 sequence (DNA): TGTGCCAGCAGTGAATACGGCGGCTATGGCTACACCTTC. The chain carries TRBV6-1 and TRBJ1-2; D not certain. V dropped 2 bases and J dropped 4 bases, with 8 bases sitting between them. This CDR3 contains 13 residues. Germline CDR1 and CDR2: MNHNS and SASEGT.

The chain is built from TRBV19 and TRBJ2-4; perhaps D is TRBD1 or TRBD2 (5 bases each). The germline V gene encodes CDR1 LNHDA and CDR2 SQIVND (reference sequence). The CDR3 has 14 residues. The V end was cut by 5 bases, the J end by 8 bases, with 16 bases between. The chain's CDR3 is CASSYGTARDIQYF. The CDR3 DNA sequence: TGTGCCAGTAGTTATGGGACGGCTAGGGACATTCAGTACTTC.

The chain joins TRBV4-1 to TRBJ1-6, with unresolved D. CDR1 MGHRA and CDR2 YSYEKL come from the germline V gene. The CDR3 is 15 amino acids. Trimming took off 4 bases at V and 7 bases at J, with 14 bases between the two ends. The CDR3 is CASSLGRRENSPLHF. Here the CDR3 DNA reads TGCGCCAGCAGCCTTGGACGTCGAGAGAATTCACCCCTCCACTTT.

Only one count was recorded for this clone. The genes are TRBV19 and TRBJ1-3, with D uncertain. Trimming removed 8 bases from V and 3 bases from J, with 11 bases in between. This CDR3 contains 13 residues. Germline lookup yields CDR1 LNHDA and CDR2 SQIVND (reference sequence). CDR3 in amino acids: CASAPLDGNTIYF. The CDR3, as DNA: TGTGCCAGTGCACCGTTAGATGGAAACACCATATATTTT.

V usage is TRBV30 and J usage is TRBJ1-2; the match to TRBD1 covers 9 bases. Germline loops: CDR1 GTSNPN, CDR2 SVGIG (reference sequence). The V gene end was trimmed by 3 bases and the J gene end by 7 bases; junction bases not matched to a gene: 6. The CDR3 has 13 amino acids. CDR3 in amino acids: CAWRSDRGGGYTF. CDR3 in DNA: TGTGCCTGGAGATCGGACAGGGGTGGTGGCTACACCTTC.

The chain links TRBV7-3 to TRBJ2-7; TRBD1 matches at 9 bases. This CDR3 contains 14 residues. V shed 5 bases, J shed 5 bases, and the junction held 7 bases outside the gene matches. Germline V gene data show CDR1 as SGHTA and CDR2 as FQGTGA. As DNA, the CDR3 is TGTGCCAGCAGCCCACAGGGGGCAAGAAACGAGCAGTACTTC. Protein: CASSPQGARNEQYF.

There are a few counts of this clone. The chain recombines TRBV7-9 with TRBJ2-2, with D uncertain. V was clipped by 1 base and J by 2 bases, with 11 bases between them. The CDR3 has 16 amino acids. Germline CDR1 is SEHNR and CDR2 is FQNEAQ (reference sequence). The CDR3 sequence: CASSLGSGINTGELFF. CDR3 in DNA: TGTGCCAGCAGCTTAGGTTCCGGCATAAACACCGGGGAGCTGTTTTTT. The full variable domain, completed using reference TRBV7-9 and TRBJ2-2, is DTGVSQNPRHKITKRGQNVTFRCDPISEHNRLYWYRQTLGQGPEFLTYFQNEAQLEKSRLLSDRFSAERPKGSFSTLEIQRTEQGDSAMYLCASSLGSGINTGELFFGEGSRLTVL.

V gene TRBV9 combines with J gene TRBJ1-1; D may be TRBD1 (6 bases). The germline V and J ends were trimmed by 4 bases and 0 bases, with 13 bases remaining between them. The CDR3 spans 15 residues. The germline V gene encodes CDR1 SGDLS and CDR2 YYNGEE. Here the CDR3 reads CASSPWTELNTEAFF. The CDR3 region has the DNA TGTGCCAGCAGCCCATGGACAGAGCTGAACACTGAAGCTTTCTTT.

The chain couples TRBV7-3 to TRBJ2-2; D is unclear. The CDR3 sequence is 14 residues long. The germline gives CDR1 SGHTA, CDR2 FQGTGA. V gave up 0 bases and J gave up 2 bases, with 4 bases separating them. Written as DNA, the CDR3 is TGTGCCAGCAGCTTAACGACTAACACCGGGGAGCTGTTTTTT. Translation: CASSLTTNTGELFF. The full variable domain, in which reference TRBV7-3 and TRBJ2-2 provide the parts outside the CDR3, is GAGVSQTPSNKVTEKGKYVELRCDPISGHTALYWYRQSLGQGPEFLIYFQGTGAADDSGLPNDRFFAVRPEGSVSTLKIQRTERGDSAVYLCASSLTTNTGELFFGEGSRLTVL.

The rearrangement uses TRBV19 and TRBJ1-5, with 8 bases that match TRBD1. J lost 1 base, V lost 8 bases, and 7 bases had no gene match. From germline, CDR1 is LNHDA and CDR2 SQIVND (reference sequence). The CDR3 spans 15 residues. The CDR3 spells CASQGAMVSNQPQHF. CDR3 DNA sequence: TGTGCCAGTCAGGGGGCGATGGTAAGCAATCAGCCCCAGCATTTT.

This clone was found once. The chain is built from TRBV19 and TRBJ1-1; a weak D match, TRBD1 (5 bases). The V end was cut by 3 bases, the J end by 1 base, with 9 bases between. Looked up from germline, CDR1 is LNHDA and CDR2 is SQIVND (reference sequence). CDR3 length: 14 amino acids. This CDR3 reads CASSMNGGNTEAFF. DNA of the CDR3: TGTGCCAGTAGTATGAACGGGGGGAACACTGAAGCTTTCTTT.

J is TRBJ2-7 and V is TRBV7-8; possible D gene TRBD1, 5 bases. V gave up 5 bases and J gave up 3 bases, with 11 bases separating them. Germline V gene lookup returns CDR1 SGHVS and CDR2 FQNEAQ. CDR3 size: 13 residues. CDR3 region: CASSPRTYYEQYF. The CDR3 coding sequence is TGTGCCAGCAGCCCTCGGACATACTACGAGCAGTACTTC.

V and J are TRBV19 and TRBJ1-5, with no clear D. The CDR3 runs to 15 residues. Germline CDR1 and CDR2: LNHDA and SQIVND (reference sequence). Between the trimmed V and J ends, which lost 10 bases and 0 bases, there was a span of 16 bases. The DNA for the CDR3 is TGTGCCACCACTCCGAGGACCCATAGCAATCAGCCCCAGCATTTT. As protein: CATTPRTHSNQPQHF.

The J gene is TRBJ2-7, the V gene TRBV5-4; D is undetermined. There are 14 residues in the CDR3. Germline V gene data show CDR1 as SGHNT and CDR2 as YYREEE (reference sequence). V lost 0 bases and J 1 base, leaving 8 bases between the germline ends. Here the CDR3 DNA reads TGTGCCAGCAGCTTGGACCGCCGATCCTACGAGCAGTACTTC. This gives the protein CASSLDRRSYEQYF.

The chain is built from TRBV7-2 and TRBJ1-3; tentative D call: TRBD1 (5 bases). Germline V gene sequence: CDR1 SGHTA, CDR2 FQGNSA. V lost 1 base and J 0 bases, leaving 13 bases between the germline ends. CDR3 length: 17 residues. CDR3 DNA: TGTGCCAGCAGCTTAGGGGGCGGCGGGCACTCTGGAAACACCATATATTTT. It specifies CASSLGGGGHSGNTIYF.

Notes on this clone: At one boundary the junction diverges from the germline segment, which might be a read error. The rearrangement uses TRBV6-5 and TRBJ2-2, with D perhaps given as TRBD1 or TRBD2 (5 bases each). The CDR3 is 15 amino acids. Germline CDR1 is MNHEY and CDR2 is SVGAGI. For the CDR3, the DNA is TGTGCCAGCAGTTCGGCCGGGACGGTCACCCGGGAGCTGTTTTTT. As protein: CASSSAGTVTRELFF.

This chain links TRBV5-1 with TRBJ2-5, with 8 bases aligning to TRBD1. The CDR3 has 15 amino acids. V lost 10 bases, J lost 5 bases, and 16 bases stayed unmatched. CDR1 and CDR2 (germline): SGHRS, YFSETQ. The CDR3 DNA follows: TGCGCCTCCAATGAGGGCCCAGGGGGCGTGGAGACCCAGTACTTC. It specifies CASNEGPGGVETQYF.

The CDR3 DNA reads as TGTGCCAGCAGCTTAGACACACGGCGGGACCCGTATGGCTACACCTTC. It specifies CASSLDTRRDPYGYTF. V gene TRBV7-9 combines with J gene TRBJ1-2; TRBD1 is a possible D gene (5 bases). The CDR3 runs 16 residues. Per the germline V gene, CDR1 is SEHNR and CDR2 is FQNEAQ (reference sequence). V lost 1 base to trimming and J lost 5 bases, with 17 bases between them.

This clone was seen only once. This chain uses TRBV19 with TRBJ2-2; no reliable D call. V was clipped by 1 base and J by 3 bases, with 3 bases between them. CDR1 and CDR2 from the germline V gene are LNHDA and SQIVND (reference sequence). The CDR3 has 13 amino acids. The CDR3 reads CASSIGHTGELFF. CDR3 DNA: TGTGCCAGTAGTATAGGACACACCGGGGAGCTGTTTTTT.

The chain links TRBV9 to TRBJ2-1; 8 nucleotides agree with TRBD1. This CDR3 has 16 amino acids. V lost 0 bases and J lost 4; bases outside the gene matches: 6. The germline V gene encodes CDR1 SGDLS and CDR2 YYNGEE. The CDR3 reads CASSVGDRTLYNEQFF. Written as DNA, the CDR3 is TGTGCCAGCAGCGTAGGGGACAGGACACTTTACAATGAGCAGTTCTTC.